This entry concerns a single T cell receptor (beta chain). This entry is derived from a study of blood T cell repertoires in COVID-19. On the study more broadly: Sources were T cells, B-cell-depleted T cells, or PBMCs; the material itself was cDNA or gDNA.

Libraries were prepared by immunoSEQ multiplex PCR; TCRdb keeps only in-frame clonotypes and omits some of them. Of roughly 70,000 clones listed, 91% are singletons. The germline gives CDR1 SGHTA, CDR2 FQGNSA. CDR3 length equals 15 residues. Trimming took 1 base from V and 0 from J; bases not matched to a gene: 2. The genes are TRBV7-2 and TRBJ2-7; 8 nucleotides align to TRBD2. This TCR was recovered from a human donor in a cohort sampled during active COVID-19. The sequenced material came from peripheral blood. CDR3 sequence reads: CASSLGTSGSYEQYF. CDR3 bases: TGTGCCAGCAGCTTAGGAACTAGCGGCTCCTACGAGCAGTACTTC. The whole variable domain, filled in from reference TRBV7-2 and TRBJ2-7, reads GAGVSQSPSNKVTEKGKDVELRCDPISGHTALYWYRQSLGQGLEFLIYFQGNSAPDKSGLPSDRFSAERTGGSVSTLTIQRTQQEDSAVYLCASSLGTSGSYEQYFGPGTRLTVT.